This T cell receptor beta chain appears in the sequencing data of a study of CD8 T cells in Susac syndrome. This clonotype was seen only once. Random hexamers were used to reverse transcribe the RNA input (roughly 0.5 to 1 ug). Multiplex immunoSEQ PCR targeted 54 Vbeta and 13 Jbeta TCR beta segments. TCRdb reanalysed the immunoSEQ multiplex PCR reads using MiXCR and keeps one entry per CDR3 protein. This sample has about 150,000 distinct CDR3 sequences, with nearly 97% found just once. The germline gives CDR1 MGHRA, CDR2 YSYEKL. V was pared by 3 bases and J by 6 bases, with 10 bases of the junction left unmatched. CDR3 size: 17 residues. TEMRA cells were enriched by FACS, while CD8+ and CD4+ T cells were obtained through a negative isolation that was performed magnetically.

This chain connects TRBV4-1 to TRBJ1-6; 8 bases match TRBD1. Sample: CD8+ T cells from PBMCs. This TCR was recovered from a human donor with multiple sclerosis. The CDR3 spells CASSQTQGAKFNSPLHF. As DNA, the CDR3 is TGCGCCAGCAGCCAGACCCAGGGGGCGAAGTTTAATTCACCCCTCCACTTT.